What follows are 14 T cell receptor beta chains derived from one specimen sequenced in a study of T cell changes during pregnancy in multiple sclerosis. Method: immunoSEQ multiplex PCR; TCRdb's copy keeps in-frame clones and lacks some. The sample records approximately 88,000 clones, around 93% being singletons. The material was peripheral blood, obtained in the first trimester of pregnancy. The receptors were gathered from a female donor with multiple sclerosis, enrolled in a pregnancy study.

CDR3 in DNA: TGTGCCAGTAGTATCCCCTACCGGGATAAGGGACAGCCCCAGCATTTT. Protein: CASSIPYRDKGQPQHF. J is TRBJ1-5 and V is TRBV19; D is unresolved. Germline V gives CDR1 LNHDA, CDR2 SQIVND (reference sequence). V shed 3 bases and J shed 7 bases, with 19 bases lying between them. This CDR3 has 16 residues.

J is TRBJ1-5 and V is TRBV4-1; tentative D call: TRBD1 (5 bases). Germline-derived CDR1 and CDR2 are MGHRA and YSYEKL. This CDR3 comprises 15 residues. Deletions cut 2 bases from V and 2 bases from J, with 10 bases between. This chain's CDR3 is CASSQLGGGNQPQHF. CDR3 bases: TGCGCCAGCAGCCAATTGGGGGGAGGCAATCAGCCCCAGCATTTT.

The V call is TRBV5-6, the J call TRBJ2-5; D gene ambiguous. Deletions cut 7 bases from V and 2 bases from J, with 12 bases between. Germline values: CDR1 SGHDT, CDR2 YYEEEE. The CDR3 sequence is 13 residues long. CDR3 DNA: TGTGCCAGCTTACGGGTCAATCAAGAGACCCAGTACTTC. This gives the protein CASLRVNQETQYF.

The chain recombines TRBV5-6 with TRBJ2-7; 11 nucleotides align to TRBD1. V lost 5 bases, J lost 5 bases, and 6 bases stayed unmatched. Germline values: CDR1 SGHDT, CDR2 YYEEEE. This CDR3 is 14 amino acids long. This CDR3 is CASRDRGLSDEQYF. The CDR3 bases are TGTGCCAGCAGGGACAGGGGGCTTTCGGACGAGCAGTACTTC. Using reference TRBV5-6 and TRBJ2-7 for the parts outside the CDR3, the full variable domain is DAGVTQSPTHLIKTRGQQVTLRCSPKSGHDTVSWYQQALGQGPQFIFQYYEEEERQRGNFPDRFSGHQFPNYSSELNVNALLLGDSALYLCASRDRGLSDEQYFGPGTRLTVT.

This clone was observed a single time. This chain uses TRBV6-6 with TRBJ1-1; 9 bases align to TRBD1. The CDR3 runs to 13 residues. Germline CDR1 MNHNY, CDR2 SVGAGI (reference sequence). Losses at the gene ends were 6 bases for V and 5 bases for J; bases not matched to a gene: 4. For the CDR3, the DNA is TGTGCCAGCAGGACAGGGGGGGGGACTGAAGCTTTCTTT. Translation: CASRTGGGTEAFF.

V usage is TRBV9 and J usage is TRBJ2-5; the match to TRBD2 covers 8 bases. This CDR3 comprises 14 residues. V shed 3 bases and J 5 bases; nucleotides not matched to a gene: 6. Germline V gives CDR1 SGDLS, CDR2 YYNGEE. In DNA, the CDR3 is TGTGCCAGCAGCGGCGGGGGGCTCCAGGAGACCCAGTACTTC. Encoded protein: CASSGGGLQETQYF.

V gene TRBV28 combines with J gene TRBJ2-3, with TRBD2 matching over 7 bases. Germline assignment: CDR1 MDHEN and CDR2 SYDVKM. The CDR3 loop spans 14 amino acids. Trimming took 2 bases from V and 6 from J; bases not matched to a gene: 5. Here the CDR3 reads CASSLPGRGDTQYF. The CDR3 nucleotides are TGTGCCAGCAGTTTACCGGGGCGGGGGGATACGCAGTATTTT.

The chain recombines TRBV4-2 with TRBJ1-2; D uncertain. This CDR3 contains 16 residues. The germline V gene has CDR1 LGHNA and CDR2 YNFKEQ. Trimming took 1 base from V and 7 from J, leaving 19 bases between them. The CDR3 DNA reads as TGTGCCAGCAGCCAAGGGGAGGGCCCGCTATCTTTTGGCTACACCTTC. This codes for CASSQGEGPLSFGYTF.

The V call is TRBV27, the J call TRBJ1-1; the D is unclear. V gave up 1 base and J gave up 4 bases, with 19 bases separating them. This CDR3 has 17 amino acids. Germline CDR1 reads MNHEY; CDR2 reads SMNVEV (reference sequence). The CDR3 protein is CASSLFTGSRVGTEAFF. The CDR3 coding sequence is TGTGCCAGCAGTTTATTTACTGGCTCGCGGGTGGGCACTGAAGCTTTCTTT.

This chain joins TRBV9 and TRBJ2-7; D call uncertain. The CDR3 is made up of 15 amino acids. V was pared by 0 bases and J by 0 bases, with 10 bases between. Germline values: CDR1 SGDLS, CDR2 YYNGEE. The CDR3 region is CASSVEPTHSYEQYF. Written as DNA, the CDR3 is TGTGCCAGCAGCGTAGAGCCAACCCACTCCTACGAGCAGTACTTC. Looking up the rest from reference TRBV9 and TRBJ2-7 gives the full variable domain: DSGVTQTPKHLITATGQRVTLRCSPRSGDLSVYWYQQSLDQGLQFLIQYYNGEERAKGNILERFSAQQFPDLHSELNLSSLELGDSALYFCASSVEPTHSYEQYFGPGTRLTVT.

The chain employs TRBV10-3 and TRBJ1-1; D is ambiguous. Germline V CDR1 and CDR2: ENHRY, SYGVKD. With 7 bases removed from V and 4 bases from J, the gap between germline ends came to 13 bases. This CDR3 has 13 residues. The CDR3 loop reads CAIKDTGRTEAFF. CDR3 sequence (DNA): TGTGCCATCAAAGACACCGGTCGCACTGAAGCTTTCTTT.

The chain couples TRBV6-1 to TRBJ2-5; D is undetermined. Germline lookup yields CDR1 MNHNS and CDR2 SASEGT. The CDR3 sequence is 13 residues long. V was trimmed by 6 bases and J by 5 bases, leaving 13 bases between them. This CDR3 is CASREPTSETQYF. The DNA for the CDR3 is TGTGCCAGCAGGGAGCCAACTTCGGAGACCCAGTACTTC.

The genes are TRBV6-5 and TRBJ2-1; D not resolved. The CDR3 is 14 residues long. Per the germline V gene, CDR1 is MNHEY and CDR2 is SVGAGI. Trimming removed 2 bases from V and 4 bases from J, with 9 bases in between. CDR3 amino acids: CASSYRHLYNEQFF. The DNA for the CDR3 is TGTGCCAGCAGTTACCGACACCTATACAATGAGCAGTTCTTC.

This chain links TRBV7-2 with TRBJ2-3; D is perhaps TRBD2 (7 bases). CDR3 size: 16 residues. Germline-derived CDR1 and CDR2 are SGHTA and FQGNSA. Trimming stripped 5 bases from V and 5 bases from J, with 20 bases between. The CDR3, as DNA: TGTGCCAGCAGCCCCCAGGGACAAGCGGGGAAAGATACGCAGTATTTT. Translating it yields CASSPQGQAGKDTQYF.